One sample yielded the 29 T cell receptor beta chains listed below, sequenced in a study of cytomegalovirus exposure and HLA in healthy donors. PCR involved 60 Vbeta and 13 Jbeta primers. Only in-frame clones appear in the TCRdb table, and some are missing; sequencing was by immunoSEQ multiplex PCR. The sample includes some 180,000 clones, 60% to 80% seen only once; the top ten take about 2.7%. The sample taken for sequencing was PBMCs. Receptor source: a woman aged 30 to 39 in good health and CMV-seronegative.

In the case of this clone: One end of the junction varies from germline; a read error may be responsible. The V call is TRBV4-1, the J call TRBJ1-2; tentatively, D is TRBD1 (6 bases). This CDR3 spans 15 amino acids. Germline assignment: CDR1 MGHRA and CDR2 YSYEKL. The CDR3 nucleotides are TGCGCCAGCAGCGACCGGGACGGGACATTCTATGGCTACCCCTTC. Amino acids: CASSDRDGTFYGYPF.

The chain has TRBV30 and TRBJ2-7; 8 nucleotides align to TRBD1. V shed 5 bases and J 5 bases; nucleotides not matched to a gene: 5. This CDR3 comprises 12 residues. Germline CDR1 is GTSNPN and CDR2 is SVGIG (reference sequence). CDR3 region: CAWGQGVHEQYF. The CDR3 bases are TGTGCCTGGGGACAGGGCGTACACGAGCAGTACTTC.

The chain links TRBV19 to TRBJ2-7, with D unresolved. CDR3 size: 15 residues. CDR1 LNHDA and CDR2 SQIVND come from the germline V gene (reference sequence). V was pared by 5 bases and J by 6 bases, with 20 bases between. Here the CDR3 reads CASSSTPLGSLEQYF. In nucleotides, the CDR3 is TGTGCCAGTAGTTCGACTCCCCTAGGATCCCTCGAGCAGTACTTC. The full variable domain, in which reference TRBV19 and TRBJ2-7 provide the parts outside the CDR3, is DGGITQSPKYLFRKEGQNVTLSCEQNLNHDAMYWYRQDPGQGLRLIYYSQIVNDFQKGDIAEGYSVSREKKESFPLTVTSAQKNPTAFYLCASSSTPLGSLEQYFGPGTRLTVT.

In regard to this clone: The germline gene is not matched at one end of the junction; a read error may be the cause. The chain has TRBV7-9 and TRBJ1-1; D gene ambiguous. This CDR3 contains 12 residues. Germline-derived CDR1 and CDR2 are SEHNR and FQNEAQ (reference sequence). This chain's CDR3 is CSSERGYTEAFF. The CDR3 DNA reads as TGTTCCAGCGAGCGAGGGTACACTGAAGCTTTCTTT.

The CDR3 DNA is TGTGCCAGCAGCTTTCGACAGGGCCCTGGGGCCAACGTCCTGACTTTC. This codes for CASSFRQGPGANVLTF. The V and J genes are TRBV9 and TRBJ2-6, with 7 bases lining up with TRBD1. The V gene end was trimmed by 4 bases and the J gene end by 2 bases; junction bases not matched to a gene: 6. From germline, CDR1 is SGDLS and CDR2 YYNGEE. This CDR3 is built from 16 residues.

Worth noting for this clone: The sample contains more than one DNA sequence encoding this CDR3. CDR3 in DNA: TGTGCCAGCTCACCACTTGCGGGGTCCACAGATACGCAGTATTTT. Translated: CASSPLAGSTDTQYF. V gene TRBV18 combines with J gene TRBJ2-3, with D perhaps matching TRBD2 (6 bases). CDR3 length: 15 residues. Germline V gene sequence: CDR1 KGHSH, CDR2 LQKENI. V lost 1 base and J 2 bases, leaving 10 bases between the germline ends.

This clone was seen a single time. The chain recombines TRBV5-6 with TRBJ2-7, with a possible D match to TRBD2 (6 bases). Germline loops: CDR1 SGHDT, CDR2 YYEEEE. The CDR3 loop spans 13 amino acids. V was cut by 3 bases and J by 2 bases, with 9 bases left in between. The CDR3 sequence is CASSWGDTYEQYF. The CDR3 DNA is TGTGCCAGCAGCTGGGGGGATACCTACGAGCAGTACTTC.

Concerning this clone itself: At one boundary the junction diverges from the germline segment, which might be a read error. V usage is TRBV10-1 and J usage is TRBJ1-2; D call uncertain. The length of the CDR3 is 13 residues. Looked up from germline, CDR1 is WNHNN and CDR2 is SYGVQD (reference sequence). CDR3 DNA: TGCGCCAGCAGCTCCGGGAGTCGGGGTGGCTACCCCTTC. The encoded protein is CASSSGSRGGYPF.

CDR3: CASTPGAAGGPYEQYF. The CDR3 coding sequence is TGTGCCAGTACCCCTGGGGCCGCGGGGGGACCCTACGAGCAGTACTTC. The rearrangement uses TRBV19 and TRBJ2-7, with TRBD2 matching 8 bases. The germline gives CDR1 LNHDA, CDR2 SQIVND (reference sequence). The CDR3 sequence is 16 residues long. Germline trimming cut 7 bases from V and 2 bases from J; bases unmatched to any gene: 13.

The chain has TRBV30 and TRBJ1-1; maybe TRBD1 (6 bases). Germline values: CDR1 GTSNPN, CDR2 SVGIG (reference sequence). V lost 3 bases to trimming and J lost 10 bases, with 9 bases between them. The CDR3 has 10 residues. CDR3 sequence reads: CAWRGAGAFF. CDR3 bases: TGTGCCTGGAGGGGGGCGGGAGCTTTCTTT.

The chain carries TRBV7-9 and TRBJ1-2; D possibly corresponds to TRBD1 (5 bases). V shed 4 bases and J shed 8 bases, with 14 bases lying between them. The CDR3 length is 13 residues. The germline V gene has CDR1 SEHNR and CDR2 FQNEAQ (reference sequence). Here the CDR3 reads CASSWNQGDGYTF. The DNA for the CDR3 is TGTGCCAGCAGCTGGAACCAGGGTGACGGCTACACCTTC.

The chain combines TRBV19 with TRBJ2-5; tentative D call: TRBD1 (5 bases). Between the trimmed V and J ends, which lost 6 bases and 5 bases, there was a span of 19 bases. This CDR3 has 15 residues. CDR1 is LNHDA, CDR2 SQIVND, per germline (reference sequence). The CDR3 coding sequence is TGTGCCAGTAGACCAGGGTTGAGAAGGTTGGAGACCCAGTACTTC. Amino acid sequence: CASRPGLRRLETQYF. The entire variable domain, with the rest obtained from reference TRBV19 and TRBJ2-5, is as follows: DGGITQSPKYLFRKEGQNVTLSCEQNLNHDAMYWYRQDPGQGLRLIYYSQIVNDFQKGDIAEGYSVSREKKESFPLTVTSAQKNPTAFYLCASRPGLRRLETQYFGPGTRLLVL.

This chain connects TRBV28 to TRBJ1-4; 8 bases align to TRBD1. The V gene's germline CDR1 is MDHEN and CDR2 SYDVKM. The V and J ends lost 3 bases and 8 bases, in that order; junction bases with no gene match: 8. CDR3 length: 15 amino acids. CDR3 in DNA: TGTGCCAGCAGTTTTAGGGTCGGGACAGGAGAAAAACTGTTTTTT. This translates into CASSFRVGTGEKLFF.

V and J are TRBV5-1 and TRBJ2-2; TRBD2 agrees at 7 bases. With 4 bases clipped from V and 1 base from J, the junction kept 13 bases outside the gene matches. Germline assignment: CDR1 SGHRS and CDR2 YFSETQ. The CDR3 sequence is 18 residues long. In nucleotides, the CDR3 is TGCGCCAGCAGCCAACCCCGGGACTACAAAAAGAACACCGGGGAGCTGTTTTTT. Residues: CASSQPRDYKKNTGELFF.

This chain's CDR3 is CASSRQPNQPQHF. As DNA, the CDR3 is TGTGCCAGCAGTCGACAGCCCAATCAGCCCCAGCATTTT. This rearrangement joins TRBV27 to TRBJ1-5; TRBD1 might be the D (5 bases). The CDR3 is made up of 13 amino acids. The V end lost 5 bases, the J end lost 3 bases, and 8 bases lay between the germline ends. CDR1 and CDR2 from the germline V gene are MNHEY and SMNVEV (reference sequence).

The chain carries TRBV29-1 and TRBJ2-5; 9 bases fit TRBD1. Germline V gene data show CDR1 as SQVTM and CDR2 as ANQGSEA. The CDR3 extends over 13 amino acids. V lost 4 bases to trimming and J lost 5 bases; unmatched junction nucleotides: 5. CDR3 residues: CSVGGQGGETQYF. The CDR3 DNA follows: TGCAGCGTTGGGGGACAGGGAGGGGAGACCCAGTACTTC. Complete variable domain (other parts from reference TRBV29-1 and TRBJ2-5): SAVISQKPSRDICQRGTSLTIQCQVDSQVTMMFWYRQQPGQSLTLIATANQGSEATYESGFVIDKFPISRPNLTFSTLTVSNMSPEDSSIYLCSVGGQGGETQYFGPGTRLLVL.

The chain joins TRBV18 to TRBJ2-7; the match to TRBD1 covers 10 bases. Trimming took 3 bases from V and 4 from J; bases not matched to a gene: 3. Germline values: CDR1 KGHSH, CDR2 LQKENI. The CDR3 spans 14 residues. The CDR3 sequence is CASSPTGGGYEQYF. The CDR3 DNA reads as TGTGCCAGCTCACCGACAGGGGGCGGTTACGAGCAGTACTTC.

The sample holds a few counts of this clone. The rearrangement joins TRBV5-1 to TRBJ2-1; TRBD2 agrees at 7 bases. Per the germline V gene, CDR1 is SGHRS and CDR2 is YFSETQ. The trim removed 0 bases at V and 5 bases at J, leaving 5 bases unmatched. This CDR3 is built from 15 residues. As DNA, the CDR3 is TGCGCCAGCAGCTTGGACAGCGGGGCTCACAATGAGCAGTTCTTC. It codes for CASSLDSGAHNEQFF.

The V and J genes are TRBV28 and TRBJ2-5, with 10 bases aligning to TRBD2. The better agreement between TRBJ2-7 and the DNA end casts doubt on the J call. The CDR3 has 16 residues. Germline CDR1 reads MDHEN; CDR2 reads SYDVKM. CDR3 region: CASSLRRLAGADEQYF. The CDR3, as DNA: TGTGCCAGCAGTTTACGGCGGCTAGCGGGAGCGGACGAGCAGTACTTC.

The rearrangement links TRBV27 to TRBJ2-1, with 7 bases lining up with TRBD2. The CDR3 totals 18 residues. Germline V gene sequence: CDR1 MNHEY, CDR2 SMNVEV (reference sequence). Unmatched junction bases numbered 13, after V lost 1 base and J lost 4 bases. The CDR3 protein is CASSLLGPTPGLYNEQFF. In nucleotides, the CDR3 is TGTGCCAGCAGTTTATTGGGACCAACACCGGGACTATACAATGAGCAGTTCTTC.

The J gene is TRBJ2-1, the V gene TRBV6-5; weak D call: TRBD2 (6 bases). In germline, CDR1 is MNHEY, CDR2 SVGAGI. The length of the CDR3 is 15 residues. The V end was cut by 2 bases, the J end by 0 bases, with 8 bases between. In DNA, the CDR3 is TGTGCCAGCAGTTACGGGGGGTCCTCCTACAATGAGCAGTTCTTC. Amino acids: CASSYGGSSYNEQFF.

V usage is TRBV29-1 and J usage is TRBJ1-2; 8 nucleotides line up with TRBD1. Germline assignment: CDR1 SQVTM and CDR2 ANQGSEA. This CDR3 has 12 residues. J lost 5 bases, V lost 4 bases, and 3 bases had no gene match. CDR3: CSVVQGAYGYTF. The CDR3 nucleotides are TGCAGCGTTGTGCAGGGGGCATATGGCTACACCTTC.

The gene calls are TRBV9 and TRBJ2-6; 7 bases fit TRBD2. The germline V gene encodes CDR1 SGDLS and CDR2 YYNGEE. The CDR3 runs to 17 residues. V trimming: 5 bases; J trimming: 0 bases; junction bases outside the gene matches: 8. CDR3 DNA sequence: TGTGCCAGCAGTTGGGGGGGACCGATCTCTGGGGCCAACGTCCTGACTTTC. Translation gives CASSWGGPISGANVLTF.

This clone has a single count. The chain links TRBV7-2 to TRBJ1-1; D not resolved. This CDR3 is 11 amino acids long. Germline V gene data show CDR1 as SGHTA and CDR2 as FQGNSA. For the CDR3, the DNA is TGTGCTGCACGAGCGGGCACTGAAGCTTTCTTT. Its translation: CAARAGTEAFF.

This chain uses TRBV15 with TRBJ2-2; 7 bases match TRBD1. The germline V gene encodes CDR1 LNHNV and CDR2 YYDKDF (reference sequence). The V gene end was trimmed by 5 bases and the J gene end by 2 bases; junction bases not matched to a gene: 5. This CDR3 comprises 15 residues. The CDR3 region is CATSEGTANTGELFF. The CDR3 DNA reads TGTGCCACCAGCGAGGGGACAGCAAACACCGGGGAGCTGTTTTTT.

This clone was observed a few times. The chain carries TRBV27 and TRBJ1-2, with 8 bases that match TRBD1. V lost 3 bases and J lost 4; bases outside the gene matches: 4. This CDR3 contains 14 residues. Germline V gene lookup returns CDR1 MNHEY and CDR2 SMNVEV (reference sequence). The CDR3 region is CASSFQGAVYGYTF. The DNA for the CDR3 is TGTGCCAGCAGTTTCCAGGGGGCAGTCTATGGCTACACCTTC.

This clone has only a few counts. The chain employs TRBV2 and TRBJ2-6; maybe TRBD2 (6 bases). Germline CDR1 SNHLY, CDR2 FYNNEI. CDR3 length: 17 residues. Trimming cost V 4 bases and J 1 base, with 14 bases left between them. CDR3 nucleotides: TGTGCCAGCAGTGTGGGAGGCGGGTCATCTGGGGCCAACGTCCTGACTTTC. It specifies CASSVGGGSSGANVLTF.

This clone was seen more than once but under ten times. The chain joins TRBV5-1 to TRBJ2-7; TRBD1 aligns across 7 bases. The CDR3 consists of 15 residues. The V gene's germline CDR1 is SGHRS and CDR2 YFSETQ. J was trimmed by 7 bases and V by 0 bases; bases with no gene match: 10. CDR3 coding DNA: TGCGCCAGCAGCTTGGAAGGGGGCCTCATCGAGGAGCAGTACTTC. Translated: CASSLEGGLIEEQYF. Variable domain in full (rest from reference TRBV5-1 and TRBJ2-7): KAGVTQTPRYLIKTRGQQVTLSCSPISGHRSVSWYQQTPGQGLQFLFEYFSETQRNKGNFPGRFSGRQFSNSRSEMNVSTLELGDSALYLCASSLEGGLIEEQYFGPGTRLTVT.

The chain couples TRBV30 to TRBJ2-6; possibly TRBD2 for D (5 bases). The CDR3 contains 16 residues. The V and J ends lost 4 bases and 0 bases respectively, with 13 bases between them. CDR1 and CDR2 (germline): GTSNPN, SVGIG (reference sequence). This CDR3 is CAWTNNAGSGANVLTF. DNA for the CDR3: TGTGCCTGGACGAACAACGCGGGCTCTGGGGCCAACGTCCTGACTTTC.